The 27 T cell receptor beta chains given below trace back to one sample, sequenced in a study of breast tumors, draining lymph nodes, adjacent tissues. The lymph nodes were axillary draining lymph nodes from breast cancer patients. TCRdb called the multiplex PCR reads again in MiXCR, with one record for every CDR3 protein. The sample carries about 80,000 distinct CDR3 sequences, roughly 19% recorded once. The sequenced sample consisted of axillary lymph node tissue. These receptors originate from a female donor with breast cancer. Some clones in this sample may be carry-over from other donors' samples.

This clonotype was found many times. The chain employs TRBV7-3 and TRBJ2-2; D perhaps matches TRBD1 (5 bases). Germline CDR1 SGHTA, CDR2 FQGTGA. Trimming shortened V by 6 bases and J by 3 bases, and 11 bases separated the two germline ends. This CDR3 has 14 residues. CDR3 nucleotide sequence: TGTGCCAGCAGGCAGGGTTTCTACACCGGGGAGCTGTTTTTT. Amino acid sequence: CASRQGFYTGELFF.

This clonotype was seen many times. The rearrangement uses TRBV7-3 and TRBJ2-3; 12 bases are a match to TRBD2. The CDR3 totals 17 residues. Germline V gene data show CDR1 as SGHTA and CDR2 as FQGTGA. J was trimmed by 4 bases and V by 5 bases; bases with no gene match: 10. CDR3 coding DNA: TGTGCCAGCAGCGCCATCCCGGGACTAGCGGGCCCAGATACGCAGTATTTT. Amino acid sequence: CASSAIPGLAGPDTQYF. The full variable domain, in which reference TRBV7-3 and TRBJ2-3 provide the parts outside the CDR3, is GAGVSQTPSNKVTEKGKYVELRCDPISGHTALYWYRQSLGQGPEFLIYFQGTGAADDSGLPNDRFFAVRPEGSVSTLKIQRTERGDSAVYLCASSAIPGLAGPDTQYFGPGTRLTVL.

This clonotype has a count of ten or more. This chain links TRBV7-9 with TRBJ1-2, with D perhaps matching TRBD1 (6 bases). V was shortened by 5 bases and J by 4 bases, with 17 bases between the two germline ends. This CDR3 is 15 amino acids long. The germline gives CDR1 SEHNR, CDR2 FQNEAQ (reference sequence). This chain's CDR3 is CASSLDRSLTYGYTF. CDR3 sequence (DNA): TGTGCCAGCAGCCTGGACAGAAGCCTGACCTATGGCTACACCTTC.

This clonotype was observed at least ten times. The chain uses TRBV5-1 and TRBJ2-2, with 8 nucleotides matching TRBD1. The germline V gene has CDR1 SGHRS and CDR2 YFSETQ. The length of the CDR3 is 19 residues. V lost 1 base and J lost 0; bases outside the gene matches: 11. The CDR3: CASSLSGTGFSANTGELFF. In nucleotides, the CDR3 is TGCGCCAGCAGCTTGTCCGGGACAGGCTTCTCCGCGAACACCGGGGAGCTGTTTTTT.

This rearrangement joins TRBV9 to TRBJ1-1; D is possibly TRBD1 (5 bases). This CDR3 is 17 amino acids long. Trimming took off 0 bases at V and 3 bases at J, with 18 bases between the two ends. The germline gives CDR1 SGDLS, CDR2 YYNGEE. DNA for the CDR3: TGTGCCAGCAGCGTAGGGGGGATTGGGCGGTGGGACACTGAAGCTTTCTTT. Protein product: CASSVGGIGRWDTEAFF.

The sample holds many counts of this clonotype. This rearrangement joins TRBV5-1 to TRBJ2-5; 9 bases are a match to TRBD1. V dropped 4 bases and J dropped 2; count of bases not matched to a gene: 3. The CDR3 totals 14 residues. The germline CDR1 and CDR2 sequences are SGHRS and YFSETQ. As DNA, the CDR3 is TGCGCCAGCAGCACCGGACAGGGGCAAGAGACCCAGTACTTC. Amino acid sequence: CASSTGQGQETQYF.

In its sample, this clonotype was seen many times. The CDR3 sequence is CASSHLGQRGYTF. For the CDR3, the DNA is TGTGCCAGCAGCCACCTTGGACAGAGAGGCTACACCTTC. V is TRBV3-1 and J is TRBJ1-2; perhaps TRBD1 as D (6 bases). The V end was cut by 3 bases, the J end by 8 bases, with 13 bases between. Germline V CDR1 and CDR2: LGHDT, YNNKEL (reference sequence). CDR3 size: 13 residues.

This clonotype was counted between two and nine times. This clone may be a read error of a much larger clone one base away. The rearrangement uses TRBV9 and TRBJ1-6; TRBD1 might be the D (6 bases). The length of the CDR3 is 14 residues. The germline CDR1 and CDR2 sequences are SGDLS and YYNGEE. V lost 3 bases, J lost 7 bases, and 11 bases lay in between. The CDR3 DNA reads as TGTGCCAGCAGCGGGGGGCTCCCCAATTCACCCCTCCACTTT. Translation: CASSGGLPNSPLHF.

V is TRBV27 and J is TRBJ2-1; 7 positions match TRBD2. Germline CDR1 is MNHEY and CDR2 is SMNVEV (reference sequence). There are 16 residues in the CDR3. The V and J ends lost 2 bases and 3 bases, in that order; junction bases with no gene match: 7. The DNA of the CDR3 is TGTGCCAGCAGTTTAAGGACTAGTTCCGTCTACAATGAGCAGTTCTTC. Its translation is CASSLRTSSVYNEQFF.

This clonotype was seen more than once but under ten times. CDR3 loop: CASSPRDSLAGVSSYNEQFF. CDR3 sequence (DNA): TGTGCCAGCAGCCCCCGTGATAGCCTAGCGGGAGTAAGCTCCTACAATGAGCAGTTCTTC. The V call is TRBV4-2, the J call TRBJ2-1; TRBD2 agrees at 10 bases. There are 20 residues in the CDR3. CDR1 and CDR2 from the germline V gene are LGHNA and YNFKEQ. The V segment lost 4 bases and the J segment 0 bases; nucleotides outside the gene matches: 15.

This clonotype has a count of ten or more. The J gene is TRBJ2-7, the V gene TRBV15; 8 positions agree with TRBD2. J gave up 3 bases and V 6 bases, and 10 bases lay outside the gene matches. The germline V gene has CDR1 LNHNV and CDR2 YYDKDF (reference sequence). The CDR3 loop spans 15 amino acids. DNA of the CDR3: TGTGCCACCAGTAAGACTAGCGATAAAGGCTACGAGCAGTACTTC. This sequence encodes CATSKTSDKGYEQYF.

This clonotype was seen repeatedly, ten times or more. The chain combines TRBV24-1 with TRBJ1-5; weak D call: TRBD1 (6 bases). This CDR3 region has 15 residues. V lost 5 bases, J lost 4 bases, and 14 bases lay in between. In germline, CDR1 is KGHDR, CDR2 SFDVKD. The CDR3 loop is CATSGAQGGNQPQHF. The CDR3 nucleotides are TGTGCCACCAGTGGCGCACAGGGTGGAAATCAGCCCCAGCATTTT.

This clonotype appeared a few times. A much larger clone is a single base away; this may be a read error. The genes are TRBV6-4 and TRBJ2-1; maybe TRBD1 (6 bases). CDR1 is MRHNA, CDR2 SNTAGT, per germline. The CDR3 has 15 amino acids. In nucleotides, the CDR3 is TGTGCCAGCAGTGCGGGACAAGGGACCTACAATGAGCGGTTCTTC. Amino acids: CASSAGQGTYNERFF.

About this clonotype: This could be a read error, since a much larger clone is one nucleotide away. The chain recombines TRBV7-8 with TRBJ2-5, with D maybe TRBD2 (5 bases). This CDR3 contains 14 residues. In germline, CDR1 is SGHVS, CDR2 FQNEAQ. CDR3 loop: CASSRRRLGETQCF. In nucleotides, the CDR3 is TGTGCCAGCAGCCGGAGAAGGCTGGGAGAGACCCAGTGCTTC.

V gene TRBV6-6 combines with J gene TRBJ1-2; D is uncertain. The ends were cut back, 3 bases at V and 6 bases at J, with 11 bases in the middle. The CDR3 totals 13 residues. Germline values: CDR1 MNHNY, CDR2 SVGAGI (reference sequence). The CDR3 DNA reads TGTGCCAGCAGTTATTTGGGCGGGGATGGCTACACCTTC. Encoded protein: CASSYLGGDGYTF.

This clonotype occurred a few times. This chain uses TRBV28 with TRBJ2-3, with D possibly TRBD1 on 6 matching bases. Trimming left V 4 bases short and J 3 bases short, with 20 bases between. CDR1 is MDHEN, CDR2 SYDVKM, per germline. There are 17 residues in the CDR3. Here the CDR3 reads CASSSLGRGRWTDTQYF. CDR3 coding DNA: TGTGCCAGCAGTTCTCTCGGCAGGGGCCGGTGGACAGATACGCAGTATTTT.

The V and J genes are TRBV3-2 and TRBJ2-2; no check of the table's D call, TRBD1, against the DNA was made. TRBV3-2 is reported as a pseudogene. This CDR3 spans 17 amino acids. CDR3 DNA: TGTGCCAGCAGCCAACGACAGACAGTCCCGAACACCGGGGAGCTGTTTTTT. Amino acids: CASSQRQTVPNTGELFF.

This clonotype was counted ten times or more. The V and J genes are TRBV5-1 and TRBJ2-7, with 7 bases that match TRBD1. Germline lookup yields CDR1 SGHRS and CDR2 YFSETQ. V lost 0 bases to trimming and J lost 1 base; unmatched junction nucleotides: 4. The CDR3 is 15 residues long. This CDR3 is CASSLGDSDSYEQYF. DNA of the CDR3: TGCGCCAGCAGCTTGGGGGACAGCGATTCCTACGAGCAGTACTTC.

There are many counts of this clonotype. The rearrangement joins TRBV20-1 to TRBJ2-1, with 11 positions matching TRBD2. The trim removed 2 bases at V and 7 bases at J, leaving 7 bases unmatched. CDR3 length: 15 amino acids. CDR1 DFQATT and CDR2 SNEGSKA come from the germline V gene (reference sequence). CDR3 DNA sequence: TGCAGTGCTAGATTACTAGCGGGAGTTCGGAATGAGCAGTTCTTC. This gives the protein CSARLLAGVRNEQFF.

The genes are TRBV30 and TRBJ2-3; D may be TRBD1 (6 bases). This CDR3 is built from 13 residues. Trimming took off 4 bases at V and 6 bases at J, with 14 bases between the two ends. Germline V CDR1 and CDR2: GTSNPN, SVGIG (reference sequence). The CDR3 region is CAWTTGSTDTQYF. The CDR3 coding sequence is TGTGCCTGGACCACAGGGTCGACGGATACGCAGTATTTT.

In this sample, this clonotype turned up many times. V gene TRBV7-9 combines with J gene TRBJ2-3; either TRBD1 or TRBD2 may supply D (5 bases each). Germline V CDR1 and CDR2: SEHNR, FQNEAQ (reference sequence). V lost 2 bases and J 2 bases, leaving 11 bases between the germline ends. CDR3 length: 15 amino acids. CDR3 nucleotides: TGTGCCAGCAGCTTAATGGGACGAAACACAGATACGCAGTATTTT. Protein: CASSLMGRNTDTQYF.

This clonotype was recorded at least ten times. The chain carries TRBV19 and TRBJ2-5; tentatively, D is TRBD2 (5 bases). The CDR3 has 15 amino acids. Germline V CDR1 and CDR2: LNHDA, SQIVND (reference sequence). The V end lost 9 bases, the J end lost 1 base, and 18 bases lay between the germline ends. The CDR3: CASRNTGKAQETQYF. DNA of the CDR3: TGTGCCAGCAGAAACACCGGGAAAGCCCAAGAGACCCAGTACTTC.

A few counts support this clonotype. The J gene is TRBJ1-5, the V gene TRBV3-1; 7 bases map to TRBD1. Per the germline V gene, CDR1 is LGHDT and CDR2 is YNNKEL (reference sequence). The CDR3 is 15 residues long. V lost 2 bases to trimming and J lost 3 bases; unmatched junction nucleotides: 4. The CDR3 DNA sequence: TGTGCCAGCAGCCAATCAGGGGGGAACAATCAGCCCCAGCATTTT. Protein: CASSQSGGNNQPQHF.

This clonotype was observed at least ten times. V is TRBV11-3 and J is TRBJ1-3; no reliable D call. Trimming shortened V by 2 bases and J by 6 bases, and 5 bases separated the two germline ends. Per germline, CDR1 SGHNT and CDR2 YENEEA. CDR3 length: 12 residues. The CDR3 is CASSLSENTIYF. The CDR3 nucleotides are TGTGCCAGCAGCTTATCAGAAAACACCATATATTTT.

As for this clonotype: The CDR3 does not end in the conserved phenylalanine or tryptophan, so this is likely a read error. The CDR3 DNA is TGTGCCAGCTGCATGACTAACTCCTACGAGCAGTACCTC. This translates into CASCMTNSYEQYL. The chain is built from TRBV5-6 and TRBJ2-7, with D perhaps TRBD2 (5 bases). V was shortened by 7 bases and J by 0 bases, with 11 bases between the two germline ends. The CDR3 totals 13 residues. The germline V gene has CDR1 SGHDT and CDR2 YYEEEE.

The chain is built from TRBV4-2 and TRBJ2-5, with 10 bases lining up with TRBD1. Germline CDR1 LGHNA, CDR2 YNFKEQ. The CDR3 runs to 17 residues. V shed 3 bases, J shed 5 bases, and the junction held 12 bases outside the gene matches. CDR3 sequence: CASSQAAGTGAGETQYF. In DNA, the CDR3 is TGTGCCAGCAGCCAGGCGGCCGGGACAGGGGCGGGTGAGACCCAGTACTTC.

Note on this clonotype: Since a much larger clone is just one base distant, this may be a read error. The genes are TRBV4-3 and TRBJ2-1, with a tentative D call TRBD2 (6 bases). This CDR3 is 14 amino acids long. V was clipped by 1 base and J by 9 bases, with 13 bases between them. CDR1 is LGHNA, CDR2 YSLEER, per germline. This chain's CDR3 is CASSQGRGGVEQFF. In nucleotides, the CDR3 is TGCGCCAGCAGCCAAGGAAGGGGCGGGGTTGAGCAGTTCTTC.